Each of the 14 T cell receptor beta chains below was sequenced from the same sample in a study of T cell responses to AZD1222 COVID-19 vaccine. This table comes from immunoSEQ multiplex PCR, and its TCRdb copy is limited to in-frame clones, with some not included. The repertoire includes approximately 180,000 clones, approximately 86% of them detected once, and approximately 7.7% sits in the top ten. The specimen comprised peripheral blood, sampled on day 0 of AZD1222 vaccination. Receptors were obtained from an adult in good health.

The chain recombines TRBV30 with TRBJ1-5; D ambiguous. The CDR3 totals 13 residues. Germline CDR1 GTSNPN, CDR2 SVGIG (reference sequence). V was shortened by 3 bases and J by 4 bases, with 10 bases between the two germline ends. The CDR3 spells CAWRGSRNQPQHF. The CDR3 DNA reads as TGTGCCTGGAGGGGGTCTAGGAATCAGCCCCAGCATTTT. Full variable domain (remainder filled in from reference TRBV30 and TRBJ1-5): SQTIHQWPATLVQPVGSPLSLECTVEGTSNPNLYWYRQAAGRGLQLLFYSVGIGQISSEVPQNLSASRPQDRQFILSSKKLLLSDSGFYLCAWRGSRNQPQHFGDGTRLSIL.

This clone was seen only once. Other DNA sequences from this sample encode an identical CDR3 as well. The rearrangement uses TRBV5-1 and TRBJ1-1, with D tentatively TRBD1 (5 bases). Germline loops: CDR1 SGHRS, CDR2 YFSETQ. This CDR3 contains 15 residues. Trimming removed 0 bases from V and 0 bases from J, with 9 bases in between. The CDR3 DNA sequence: TGCGCCAGCAGCTTGGCCGGGACGCTGAACACTGAAGCTTTCTTT. It encodes CASSLAGTLNTEAFF.

This chain links TRBV19 with TRBJ2-7; 10 nucleotides match TRBD1. Germline-derived CDR1 and CDR2 are LNHDA and SQIVND (reference sequence). Unmatched junction bases numbered 7, after V lost 3 bases and J lost 5 bases. This CDR3 is built from 15 residues. CDR3 amino acids: CASSMRGTGEHEQYF. The CDR3 coding sequence is TGTGCCAGTAGTATGCGGGGGACAGGGGAACACGAGCAGTACTTC.

This clone was picked up one time. This sequence joins TRBV4-2 and TRBJ2-2; 8 bases map to TRBD1. Per the germline V gene, CDR1 is LGHNA and CDR2 is YNFKEQ. J gave up 5 bases and V 4 bases, and 9 bases lay outside the gene matches. The CDR3 length is 16 residues. The CDR3 nucleotides are TGTGCCAGCAGCCTCTCCGGGACAGGCGGGACCGGGGAGCTGTTTTTT. It is translated as CASSLSGTGGTGELFF.

J is TRBJ1-2 and V is TRBV7-6; TRBD1 matches at 7 bases. Germline CDR1 reads SGHVS; CDR2 reads FNYEAQ. Losses at the gene ends were 5 bases for V and 7 bases for J; bases not matched to a gene: 10. The CDR3 has 14 residues. DNA for the CDR3: TGTGCCAGCAGCGAGGACAGGACAGGACGTGGCTACACCTTC. It encodes CASSEDRTGRGYTF.

In DNA, the CDR3 is TGTGCCAGCAGCTTCGGACGCGAGATCTACAATGAGCAGTTCTTC. This translates into CASSFGREIYNEQFF. This sequence joins TRBV7-2 and TRBJ2-1; D remains ambiguous. V lost 3 bases to trimming and J lost 3 bases, with 12 bases between them. Germline V lookup: CDR1 SGHTA, CDR2 FQGNSA. The CDR3 spans 15 residues.

This clone appeared once. The chain links TRBV12-3 or TRBV12-4 to TRBJ2-7; 7 bases agree with TRBD1. The CDR3 extends over 13 amino acids. After removal of 5 bases from V and 3 bases from J, the junction contained 4 bases not matched to a gene. The CDR3 region has the DNA TGTGCCAGCAGTCGGGGACAGCTCTACGAGCAGTACTTC. It specifies CASSRGQLYEQYF.

The rearrangement uses TRBV2 and TRBJ1-1, with D maybe TRBD1 (5 bases). V shed 8 bases and J shed 3 bases, with 10 bases lying between them. Germline-derived CDR1 and CDR2 are SNHLY and FYNNEI. This CDR3 is built from 12 residues. The CDR3 DNA reads as TGTGCCAGCTGGGGGAGCTACACTGAAGCTTTCTTT. It specifies CASWGSYTEAFF.

The chain uses TRBV6-5 and TRBJ1-1; a weak D match, TRBD1 (5 bases). The V and J ends lost 6 bases and 4 bases respectively, with 18 bases between them. The germline gives CDR1 MNHEY, CDR2 SVGAGI. There are 15 residues in the CDR3. CDR3 residues: CASRPGLHEVTEAFF. For the CDR3, the DNA is TGTGCCAGCAGACCGGGACTCCATGAGGTCACTGAAGCTTTCTTT.

The chain uses TRBV5-4 and TRBJ2-1; 16 nucleotides align to TRBD2. Germline V gives CDR1 SGHNT, CDR2 YYREEE (reference sequence). The V segment lost 3 bases and the J segment 9 bases; nucleotides outside the gene matches: 3. This CDR3 comprises 15 residues. In DNA, the CDR3 is TGTGCCAGCAGCTCCGGGACTAGCGGGGGGGGTGAGCAGTTCTTC. Encoded protein: CASSSGTSGGGEQFF.

The chain couples TRBV6-5 to TRBJ2-7, with D possibly TRBD2 on 6 matching bases. This CDR3 has 12 amino acids. V was shortened by 5 bases and J by 4 bases, with 9 bases between the two germline ends. Looked up from germline, CDR1 is MNHEY and CDR2 is SVGAGI. The chain's CDR3 is CASSRGTYEQYF. The DNA of the CDR3 is TGTGCCAGCAGTCGAGGGACTTACGAGCAGTACTTC.

The genes are TRBV19 and TRBJ1-2, with a tentative D call TRBD1 (6 bases). Trimming removed 10 bases from V and 5 bases from J, with 14 bases in between. CDR1 is LNHDA and CDR2 is SQIVND in the germline V gene (reference sequence). This CDR3 is built from 12 residues. CDR3 nucleotides: TGTGCCACCTACAGGGAGGAATATGGCTACACCTTC. This codes for CATYREEYGYTF.

The chain is built from TRBV10-3 and TRBJ1-5, with D perhaps TRBD1 (5 bases). Germline CDR1 ENHRY, CDR2 SYGVKD. The CDR3 covers 15 residues. The V end lost 2 bases, the J end lost 4 bases, and 12 bases lay between the germline ends. The CDR3 protein is CAISEAGKENQPQHF. DNA of the CDR3: TGTGCCATCAGTGAGGCAGGGAAGGAGAATCAGCCCCAGCATTTT.

This chain links TRBV5-5 with TRBJ1-1; a possible D gene is TRBD1 (5 bases). V lost 0 bases to trimming and J lost 5 bases, with 11 bases between them. Germline V gene data show CDR1 as SGHKS and CDR2 as YYEKEE (reference sequence). The CDR3 contains 14 residues. For the CDR3, the DNA is TGTGCCAGCAGCTTGGTCCGGGGGAAAACTGAAGCTTTCTTT. Residues: CASSLVRGKTEAFF.